Sequencing of this T cell receptor (beta chain) was carried out in a study of T cells of healthy individuals. This clonotype showed up many times. One entry per CDR3 protein results from TCRdb running MiXCR on the 5' RACE reads. This table has around 98,000 distinct CDR3 sequences, 17% appearing once. CDR3 length: 14 residues. With 3 bases removed from V and 0 bases from J, the gap between germline ends came to 8 bases. Germline CDR1 MNHEY, CDR2 SMNVEV (reference sequence). V is TRBV27 and J is TRBJ1-1, with no clear D. The clonotype comes from a human donor in good health. CDR3 protein: CASSLSPLNTEAFF. The CDR3 DNA reads as TGTGCCAGCAGTTTGTCTCCGTTGAACACTGAAGCTTTCTTT.